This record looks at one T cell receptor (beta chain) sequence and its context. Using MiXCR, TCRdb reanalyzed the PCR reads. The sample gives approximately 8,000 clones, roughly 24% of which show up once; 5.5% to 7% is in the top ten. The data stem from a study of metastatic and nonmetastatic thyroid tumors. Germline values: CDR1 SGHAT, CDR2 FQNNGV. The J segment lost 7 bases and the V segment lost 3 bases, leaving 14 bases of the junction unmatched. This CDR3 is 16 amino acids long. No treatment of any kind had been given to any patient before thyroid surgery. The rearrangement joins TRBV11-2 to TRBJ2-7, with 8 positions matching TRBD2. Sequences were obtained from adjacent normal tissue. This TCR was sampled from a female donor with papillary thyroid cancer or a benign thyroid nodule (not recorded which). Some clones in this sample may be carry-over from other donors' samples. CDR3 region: CASSFRGGTTFGEQYF. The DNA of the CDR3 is TGTGCCAGCAGCTTCCGGGGGGGCACCACTTTTGGGGAGCAGTACTTC.